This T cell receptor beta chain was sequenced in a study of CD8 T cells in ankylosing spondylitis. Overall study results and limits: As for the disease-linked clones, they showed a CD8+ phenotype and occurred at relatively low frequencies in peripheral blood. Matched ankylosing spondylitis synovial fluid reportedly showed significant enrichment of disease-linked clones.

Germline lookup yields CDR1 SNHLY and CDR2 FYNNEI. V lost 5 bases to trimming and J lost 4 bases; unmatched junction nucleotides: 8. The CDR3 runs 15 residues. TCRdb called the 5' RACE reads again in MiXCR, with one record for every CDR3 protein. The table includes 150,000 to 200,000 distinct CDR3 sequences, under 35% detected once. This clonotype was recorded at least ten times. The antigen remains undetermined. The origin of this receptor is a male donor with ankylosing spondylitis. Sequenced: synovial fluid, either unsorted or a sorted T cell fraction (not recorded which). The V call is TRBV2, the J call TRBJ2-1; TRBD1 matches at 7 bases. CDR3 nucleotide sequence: TGTGCCAGCAGTACTGGGACAGTTCAGTACAATGAGCAGTTCTTC. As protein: CASSTGTVQYNEQFF.